These 31 T cell receptor beta chains originate from one sample sequenced in a study of identical twins. TCRdb recomputed calls from the 5' RACE reads with MiXCR, one row per CDR3 protein. The repertoire holds more than 400,000 distinct CDR3 sequences, with about 15% as singletons. This same sample was also part of a study on yellow fever vaccine responses in identical twins.

Specimen: CD4+ T cells sorted from blood. These receptor sequences come from a woman aged 18-29 years in good health.

This clonotype has only a few counts. The DNA for the CDR3 is TGTGCCAGCAGTGTGAGGCCAGCGGGAGGCCTAGGGTCCTACAATGAGCAGTTCTTC. It specifies CASSVRPAGGLGSYNEQFF. The chain employs TRBV2 and TRBJ2-1; 9 bases agree with TRBD2. V lost 4 bases to trimming and J lost 1 base; unmatched junction nucleotides: 14. Germline CDR1 is SNHLY and CDR2 is FYNNEI. The CDR3 is made up of 19 amino acids.

This clonotype has more than one count but fewer than ten. CDR3 protein: CASSHGASQETQYF. The CDR3 coding sequence is TGTGCCAGCAGCCATGGCGCTAGTCAAGAGACCCAGTACTTC. The J gene is TRBJ2-5, the V gene TRBV3-1; D unclear. Trimming cost V 3 bases and J 2 bases, with 10 bases left between them. Germline V gene lookup returns CDR1 LGHDT and CDR2 YNNKEL (reference sequence). This CDR3 has 14 amino acids.

This clonotype has only a few counts. CDR3 protein: CSARRETNTGELFF. The DNA of the CDR3 is TGCAGTGCTCGCAGGGAGACGAACACCGGGGAGCTGTTTTTT. This sequence joins TRBV20-1 and TRBJ2-2, with D perhaps being TRBD1 or TRBD2 (5 bases each). The V gene lost 5 bases and the J gene lost 0 bases, with 10 bases spanning the gap. The CDR3 loop spans 14 amino acids. Germline CDR1 DFQATT, CDR2 SNEGSKA (reference sequence).

This clonotype was seen a handful of times. The chain combines TRBV12-3 or TRBV12-4 with TRBJ2-5; TRBD2 is a possible D gene (6 bases). The V and J ends lost 3 bases and 2 bases respectively, with 13 bases between them. This CDR3 has 15 amino acids. In DNA, the CDR3 is TGTGCCAGCAGTTTCCAGAGCGGGCTGCAAGAGACCCAGTACTTC. It is translated as CASSFQSGLQETQYF.

This clonotype showed up just a few times. V is TRBV5-5 and J is TRBJ2-7; D might be TRBD1 (5 bases). The CDR3 sequence is 14 residues long. Germline CDR1 reads SGHKS; CDR2 reads YYEKEE (reference sequence). Trimming removed 3 bases from V and 2 bases from J, with 12 bases in between. The CDR3 protein is CASSWTFSTYEQYV. CDR3 DNA: TGTGCCAGCAGCTGGACATTTTCTACCTACGAGCAGTACGTC.

In its sample, this clonotype was seen a few times. The J gene is TRBJ2-1, the V gene TRBV29-1; D is uncertain. V was clipped by 0 bases and J by 8 bases, with 8 bases between them. The CDR3 runs 12 residues. Per germline, CDR1 SQVTM and CDR2 ANQGSEA. CDR3 residues: CSVEDPRDEQFF. The CDR3 DNA follows: TGCAGCGTTGAAGATCCCCGAGATGAGCAGTTCTTC.

The sample holds a few counts of this clonotype. This sequence joins TRBV5-1 and TRBJ2-2, with TRBD2 identical over 10 bases. Trimming removed 3 bases from V and 0 bases from J; junction bases left unmatched: 8. The CDR3 covers 18 residues. Germline loops: CDR1 SGHRS, CDR2 YFSETQ. DNA for the CDR3: TGCGCCAGCAGCTCGCGAAAAACTAGCGGGACGAACACCGGGGAGCTGTTTTTT. Its translation is CASSSRKTSGTNTGELFF. Drawing the rest from reference TRBV5-1 and TRBJ2-2, the complete variable domain is KAGVTQTPRYLIKTRGQQVTLSCSPISGHRSVSWYQQTPGQGLQFLFEYFSETQRNKGNFPGRFSGRQFSNSRSEMNVSTLELGDSALYLCASSSRKTSGTNTGELFFGEGSRLTVL.

Comment on this clonotype: This may arise from a read error, as a much more abundant clone is one base away. This sequence joins TRBV5-1 and TRBJ2-2; 8 bases match TRBD2. CDR1 and CDR2 (germline): SGHRS, YFSETQ. CDR3 length: 17 amino acids. The CDR3 region is CASSSDYPGGNTGELIF. The CDR3 DNA reads as TGCGCCAGCAGCTCGGACTACCCGGGGGGGAACACCGGGGAGCTGATTTTT.

This clonotype was seen only a few times. The chain couples TRBV29-1 to TRBJ2-2; D ambiguous. CDR1 and CDR2 from the germline V gene are SQVTM and ANQGSEA. V was clipped by 7 bases and J by 4 bases, with 7 bases between them. This CDR3 is 11 amino acids long. The CDR3 region is CSARATGELFF. CDR3 nucleotides: TGCAGCGCTCGGGCCACCGGGGAGCTGTTTTTT.

The chain uses TRBV27 and TRBJ2-5, with TRBD2 matching over 11 bases. The CDR3 runs to 14 residues. Looked up from germline, CDR1 is MNHEY and CDR2 is SMNVEV (reference sequence). The V and J ends lost 8 bases and 5 bases, in that order; junction bases with no gene match: 7. The CDR3 region is CASGPGLAGETQYF. CDR3 nucleotides: TGTGCCAGCGGGCCAGGACTAGCGGGTGAGACCCAGTACTTC.

V is TRBV7-2 and J is TRBJ2-2; D ambiguous. V was trimmed by 1 base and J by 2 bases, leaving 8 bases between them. Per germline, CDR1 SGHTA and CDR2 FQGNSA. This CDR3 is 15 amino acids long. The CDR3 nucleotides read TGTGCCAGCAGCTTAGTGCGTCTCAACACCGGGGAGCTGTTTTTT. Residues: CASSLVRLNTGELFF.

This clonotype was observed a handful of times. J is TRBJ2-7 and V is TRBV5-5; 10 nucleotides line up with TRBD2. Unmatched junction bases numbered 4, after V lost 0 bases and J lost 4 bases. The germline V gene encodes CDR1 SGHKS and CDR2 YYEKEE (reference sequence). This CDR3 has 15 residues. This CDR3 is CASSLVGSGGYEQYV. Written as DNA, the CDR3 is TGTGCCAGCAGCTTGGTGGGTAGCGGGGGGTACGAGCAGTACGTC.

This chain joins TRBV29-1 and TRBJ2-7; the D gene is possibly TRBD2 (5 bases). CDR1 is SQVTM and CDR2 is ANQGSEA in the germline V gene. V lost 5 bases and J 1 base, leaving 6 bases between the germline ends. This CDR3 has 11 residues. CDR3 sequence: CSVRGSYEQYF. The CDR3 DNA sequence: TGCAGCGTTCGCGGGTCCTACGAGCAGTACTTC.

The sample holds a few counts of this clonotype. The chain couples TRBV3-1 to TRBJ1-5; TRBD1 aligns across 10 bases. The germline CDR1 and CDR2 sequences are LGHDT and YNNKEL (reference sequence). The CDR3 covers 15 residues. Germline trimming cut 1 base from V and 6 bases from J; bases unmatched to any gene: 3. This CDR3 is CASSQAGTGVQPQHF. CDR3 nucleotides: TGTGCCAGCAGCCAAGCCGGGACAGGGGTTCAGCCCCAGCATTTT.

The rearrangement uses TRBV24-1 and TRBJ2-7, with 7 bases aligning to TRBD2. With V trimmed by 5 bases and J by 3 bases, 6 bases remained unmatched. Germline V gene data show CDR1 as KGHDR and CDR2 as SFDVKD. This CDR3 has 14 amino acids. The CDR3 sequence is CATSGSGARYEQYF. For the CDR3, the DNA is TGTGCCACCAGTGGGAGCGGGGCCCGCTACGAGCAGTACTTC.

This clonotype has just a few counts. J is TRBJ2-7 and V is TRBV6-5; D remains ambiguous. CDR1 is MNHEY, CDR2 SVGAGI, per germline. This CDR3 region has 16 residues. The V end was cut by 2 bases, the J end by 5 bases, with 19 bases between. CDR3 loop: CASSYRVMLTRHEQYF. The CDR3 DNA reads TGTGCCAGCAGTTACCGGGTGATGTTAACTCGTCACGAGCAGTACTTC.

J is TRBJ1-2 and V is TRBV5-1; D gene unclear. This CDR3 has 15 amino acids. From germline, CDR1 is SGHRS and CDR2 YFSETQ. V lost 4 bases to trimming and J lost 5 bases, with 18 bases between them. The chain's CDR3 is CASSIDAGVGYGYTF. DNA for the CDR3: TGCGCCAGCAGCATTGACGCCGGGGTCGGGTATGGCTACACCTTC.

In its sample, this clonotype was seen many times. This chain links TRBV12-3 or TRBV12-4 with TRBJ2-3; TRBD2 might be the D (7 bases). The V gene lost 8 bases and the J gene lost 7 bases, with 19 bases spanning the gap. There are 14 residues in the CDR3. CDR3 DNA: TGTGCCAGCTCGCGCGGGGGCAGTTGGTATACGCAGTATTTT. It specifies CASSRGGSWYTQYF.

J is TRBJ1-1 and V is TRBV19; no clear D. The CDR3 is 13 amino acids. V was cut by 2 bases and J by 11 bases, with 15 bases left in between. Germline CDR1 reads LNHDA; CDR2 reads SQIVND (reference sequence). CDR3 amino acids: CASSISTDSTAFF. CDR3 sequence (DNA): TGTGCCAGTAGTATAAGTACTGACTCCACCGCTTTCTTT.

In this sample, this clonotype turned up a few times. In nucleotides, the CDR3 is TGTGCCAGCAGTTCTGGCAGGCCGGGGGGCTACACCTTC. Its translation: CASSSGRPGGYTF. The chain joins TRBV12-3 or TRBV12-4 to TRBJ1-2; D unresolved. This CDR3 region has 13 residues. Trimming pared 4 bases from V and 8 bases from J, leaving 14 bases between.

The chain couples TRBV24-1 to TRBJ2-5; D is undetermined. Trimming cost V 9 bases and J 8 bases, with 24 bases left between them. The V gene's germline CDR1 is KGHDR and CDR2 SFDVKD. There are 15 residues in the CDR3. DNA of the CDR3: TGTGCCACCCAAGGCCGACATCACGAGAAGATAACCCAGTACTTC. This translates into CATQGRHHEKITQYF.

This clonotype was detected a few times. The rearrangement joins TRBV6-5 to TRBJ2-7; TRBD2 matches at 13 bases. This CDR3 is 19 amino acids long. The germline gives CDR1 MNHEY, CDR2 SVGAGI. V gave up 0 bases and J gave up 2 bases; unmatched junction bases: 10. CDR3 sequence (DNA): TGTGCCAGCAGTTACTCGACTAGCGGGGGGCCCCGAAACCCCTACGAGCAGTACTTC. Its translation is CASSYSTSGGPRNPYEQYF.

This clonotype was counted only a few times. The rearrangement uses TRBV5-1 and TRBJ2-3; no clear D. The CDR3 length is 15 residues. Germline CDR1 is SGHRS and CDR2 is YFSETQ. V lost 7 bases and J lost 2, with 17 bases in between. The CDR3 protein is CASQNRGTHTDTQYF. The CDR3 DNA sequence: TGCGCCAGCCAAAACCGAGGAACACACACAGATACGCAGTATTTT. The whole variable domain, remainder taken from reference TRBV5-1 and TRBJ2-3, is KAGVTQTPRYLIKTRGQQVTLSCSPISGHRSVSWYQQTPGQGLQFLFEYFSETQRNKGNFPGRFSGRQFSNSRSEMNVSTLELGDSALYLCASQNRGTHTDTQYFGPGTRLTVL.

The CDR3 DNA sequence: TGTGCCAGCAGCGCGGGACTAGTTGGCTCCTACAATGAGCAGTTCTTC. Its protein is CASSAGLVGSYNEQFF. V is TRBV11-2 and J is TRBJ2-1; 8 nucleotides line up with TRBD2. CDR1 is SGHAT, CDR2 FQNNGV, per germline. The trim removed 5 bases at V and 0 bases at J, leaving 6 bases unmatched. This CDR3 has 16 amino acids.

This chain joins TRBV6-1 and TRBJ2-2, with D unresolved. V was cut by 4 bases and J by 4 bases, with 13 bases left in between. Germline lookup yields CDR1 MNHNS and CDR2 SASEGT. This CDR3 region has 15 residues. The CDR3 here is CASSVEGRSTGELFF. In DNA, the CDR3 is TGTGCCAGCAGTGTAGAAGGCAGATCCACCGGGGAGCTGTTTTTT.

The sample holds many counts of this clonotype. This sequence joins TRBV15 and TRBJ2-1; 9 nucleotides match TRBD2. CDR3 size: 17 residues. CDR1 and CDR2 from the germline V gene are LNHNV and YYDKDF (reference sequence). The V and J ends lost 0 bases and 2 bases, in that order; junction bases with no gene match: 5. The CDR3 here is CATSRDLGGRAYNEQFF. The CDR3, as DNA: TGTGCCACCAGCAGAGATTTGGGCGGGAGGGCCTACAATGAGCAGTTCTTC.

The chain uses TRBV2 and TRBJ2-1; D is undetermined. Trimming removed 4 bases from V and 4 bases from J, with 8 bases in between. Looked up from germline, CDR1 is SNHLY and CDR2 is FYNNEI. The CDR3 spans 13 residues. CDR3 DNA: TGTGCCAGCAGTGTGCAGGAGTACAATGAGCAGTTCTTC. This codes for CASSVQEYNEQFF.

CDR3 sequence reads: CASSYSGFGSGANVLTF. The CDR3 nucleotides are TGTGCCAGCAGTTACTCAGGGTTCGGGTCTGGGGCCAACGTCCTGACTTTC. The rearrangement links TRBV6-5 to TRBJ2-6; D unresolved. The germline gives CDR1 MNHEY, CDR2 SVGAGI. This CDR3 has 17 amino acids. Trimming stripped 0 bases from V and 1 base from J, with 10 bases between.

The chain combines TRBV10-3 with TRBJ2-3, with D unresolved. This CDR3 has 15 residues. Per germline, CDR1 ENHRY and CDR2 SYGVKD. V lost 2 bases, J lost 0 bases, and 9 bases lay in between. The CDR3 reads CAISEQPTSTDTQYF. The CDR3 DNA sequence: TGTGCCATCAGTGAGCAGCCGACTAGCACAGATACGCAGTATTTT.

The chain recombines TRBV3-1 with TRBJ1-2; 12 bases match TRBD1. The CDR3 is 18 amino acids. Unmatched junction bases numbered 11, after V lost 4 bases and J lost 2 bases. CDR1 and CDR2 (germline): LGHDT, YNNKEL (reference sequence). The CDR3 reads CASSRLTGTGGPNYGYTF. The CDR3 region has the DNA TGTGCCAGCAGCCGACTAACCGGGACAGGGGGCCCGAACTATGGCTACACCTTC.

This clonotype was seen a handful of times. This chain connects TRBV6-1 to TRBJ2-1; 10 bases map to TRBD2. The CDR3 runs to 16 residues. Germline loops: CDR1 MNHNS, CDR2 SASEGT. V gave up 5 bases and J gave up 7 bases; unmatched junction bases: 11. The CDR3 region has the DNA TGTGCCAGCAGTCCCCCTGGGAGCGGGGGGGCAAATGAGCAGTTCTTC. Translated, it gives CASSPPGSGGANEQFF.